This is a list of T cell receptor beta chains from one sample in a study of T-cell reconstitution after alpha-beta-depleted transplantation in children. MiXCR, run by TCRdb on the PCR reads, gives a single entry per CDR3 protein. The sample consists of over 100,000 distinct CDR3 sequences, about a tenth of them appearing once. This specimen was PBMCs, taken before TCRalphabeta/CD19-depleted stem cell transplant. These receptors originate from a boy younger than 10 with acute lymphoblastic leukemia, due to receive a stem cell transplant. The CDR3 runs from the conserved cysteine through the conserved F or W. D genes are given only for firm matches. Size tells how often a clone was seen (once, few, many) or the class of an expanded clone, and some rows leave it out.

d_gene,v_gene,j_gene,abundance,CDR3aa,CDR3nt
NA,TRBV12-3/TRBV12-4,TRBJ2-2,many,CASSPQGPEGGELFF,TGTGCCAGCAGTCCCCAGGGCCCTGAAGGCGGGGAGCTGTTTTTT
NA,TRBV7-8,TRBJ1-1,few,CASRGATEAFF,TGTGCCAGCAGGGGGGCCACTGAAGCTTTCTTT
NA,TRBV27,TRBJ2-7,few,CASRKKSDAAYEQYF,TGTGCCAGCAGGAAAAAATCGGACGCGGCCTACGAGCAGTACTTC
NA,TRBV20-1,TRBJ1-3,few,CSARDKSSGNTIYF,TGCAGTGCTAGAGATAAGAGCTCTGGAAACACCATATATTTT
TRBD2,TRBV5-1,TRBJ2-3,few,CASSSRLARVATDTQYF,TGCGCCAGCAGCTCCCGACTAGCGAGAGTAGCCACAGATACGCAGTATTTT
NA,TRBV27,TRBJ1-2,many,CASSLMGAGNYGYTF,TGTGCCAGCAGTTTAATGGGGGCAGGGAACTATGGCTACACCTTC
TRBD2,TRBV20-1,TRBJ2-5,NA,CSARGLALETQYF,TGCAGTGCTCGGGGACTAGCTTTAGAGACCCAGTACTTC
NA,TRBV5-1,TRBJ2-3,few,CASSLLITDTQYF,TGCGCCAGCAGCTTGCTCATCACAGATACGCAGTATTTT
NA,TRBV7-2,TRBJ2-7,many,CASSRGAAVFEQYF,TGTGCCAGCAGCCGCGGAGCGGCGGTTTTCGAGCAGTACTTC
NA,TRBV29-1,TRBJ1-2,few,CSVPGVNYGYTF,TGCAGCGTACCCGGGGTGAACTATGGCTACACCTTC
NA,TRBV6-1,TRBJ1-2,few,CASSEQGLYGYTF,TGTGCCAGCAGTGAACAGGGACTCTATGGCTACACCTTC
TRBD2,TRBV28,TRBJ2-3,few,CASRGGLAGRTNTQYF,TGTGCCAGCAGGGGGGGACTAGCGGGGCGGACGAATACGCAGTATTTT
NA,TRBV29-1,TRBJ1-1,few,CSVVVPAPNTEAFF,TGCAGCGTTGTGGTGCCAGCCCCGAACACTGAAGCTTTCTTT
NA,TRBV20-1,TRBJ2-7,NA,CSASYQTSYEQYF,TGCAGTGCTAGTTATCAGACCAGCTACGAGCAGTACTTC
TRBD1,TRBV7-3,TRBJ2-6,few,CASSSRTGGRGGANVLTF,TGTGCCAGCAGCTCCAGGACAGGGGGTAGGGGAGGGGCCAACGTCCTGACTTTC
NA,TRBV2,TRBJ2-1,NA,CASRGDLNEQFF,TGTGCCAGCAGGGGGGACTTAAATGAGCAGTTCTTC
NA,TRBV5-1,TRBJ2-5,many,CASSLARGSAGETQYF,TGCGCCAGCAGCTTGGCCAGGGGCTCCGCGGGAGAGACCCAGTACTTC
TRBD1,TRBV25-1,TRBJ1-2,NA,CASSDRRQGRTGHLGYTF,TGTGCCAGCAGTGACCGCAGACAGGGTAGGACGGGTCATTTGGGCTACACCTTC
NA,TRBV6-5,TRBJ2-5,NA,CASSYSPQVGIQYF,TGTGCCAGCAGTTACTCGCCTCAGGTCGGGATCCAGTACTTC
NA,TRBV7-9,TRBJ2-1,few,CASSLAGRQNEQFF,TGTGCCAGCAGCTTAGCGGGACGGCAGAATGAGCAGTTCTTC
NA,TRBV20-1,TRBJ1-1,few,CSARGRTEAFF,TGCAGTGCTAGAGGACGGACTGAAGCTTTCTTT
NA,TRBV12-3/TRBV12-4,TRBJ1-3,many,CASNDQVSGNTIYF,TGTGCCAGCAACGATCAAGTCTCGGGAAACACCATATATTTT